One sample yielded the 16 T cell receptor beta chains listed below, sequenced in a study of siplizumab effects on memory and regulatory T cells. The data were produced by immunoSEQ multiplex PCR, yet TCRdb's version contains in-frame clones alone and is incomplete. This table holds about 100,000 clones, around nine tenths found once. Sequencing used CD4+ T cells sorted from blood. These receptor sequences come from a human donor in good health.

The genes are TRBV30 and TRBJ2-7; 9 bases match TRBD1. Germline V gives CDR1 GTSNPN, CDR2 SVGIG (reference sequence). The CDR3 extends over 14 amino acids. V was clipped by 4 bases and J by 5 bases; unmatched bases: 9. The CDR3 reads CAWKAGTGNDEQYF. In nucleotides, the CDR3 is TGTGCCTGGAAGGCCGGGACAGGGAATGACGAGCAGTACTTC. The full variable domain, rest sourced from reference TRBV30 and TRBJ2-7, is SQTIHQWPATLVQPVGSPLSLECTVEGTSNPNLYWYRQAAGRGLQLLFYSVGIGQISSEVPQNLSASRPQDRQFILSSKKLLLSDSGFYLCAWKAGTGNDEQYFGPGTRLTVT.

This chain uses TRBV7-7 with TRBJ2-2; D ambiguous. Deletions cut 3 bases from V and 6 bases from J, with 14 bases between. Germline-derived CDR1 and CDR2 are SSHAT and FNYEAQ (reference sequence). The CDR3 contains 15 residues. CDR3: CASSLGRGQAGELFF. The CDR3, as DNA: TGTGCCAGCAGCTTGGGAAGAGGTCAGGCCGGGGAGCTGTTTTTT.

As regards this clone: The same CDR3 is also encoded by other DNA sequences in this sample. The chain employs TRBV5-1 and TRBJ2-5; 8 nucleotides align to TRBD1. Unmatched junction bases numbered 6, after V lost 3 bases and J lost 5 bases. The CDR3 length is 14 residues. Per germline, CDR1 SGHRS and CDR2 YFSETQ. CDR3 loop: CASSSGQGRETQYF. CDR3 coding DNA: TGCGCCAGCAGCTCTGGACAGGGTAGGGAGACCCAGTACTTC.

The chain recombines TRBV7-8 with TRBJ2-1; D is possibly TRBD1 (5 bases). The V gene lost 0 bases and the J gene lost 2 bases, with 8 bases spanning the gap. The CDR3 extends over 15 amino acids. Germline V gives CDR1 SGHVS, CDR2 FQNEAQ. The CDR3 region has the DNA TGTGCCAGCAGCTTAGCCCAGGGCACCTACAATGAGCAGTTCTTC. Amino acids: CASSLAQGTYNEQFF.

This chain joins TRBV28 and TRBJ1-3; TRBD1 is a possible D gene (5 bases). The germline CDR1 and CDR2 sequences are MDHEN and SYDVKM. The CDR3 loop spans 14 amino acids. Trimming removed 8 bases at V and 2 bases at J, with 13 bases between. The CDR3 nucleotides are TGTGCCAGCGGGCGCGGGACTACTGGAAACACCATATATTTT. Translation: CASGRGTTGNTIYF.

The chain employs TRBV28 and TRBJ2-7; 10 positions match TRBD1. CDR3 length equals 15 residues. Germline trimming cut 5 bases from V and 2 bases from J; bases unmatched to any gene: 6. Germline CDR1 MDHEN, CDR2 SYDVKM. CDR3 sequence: CASSPPGTGAYEQYF. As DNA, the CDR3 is TGTGCCAGCAGTCCTCCCGGGACAGGGGCCTACGAGCAGTACTTC.

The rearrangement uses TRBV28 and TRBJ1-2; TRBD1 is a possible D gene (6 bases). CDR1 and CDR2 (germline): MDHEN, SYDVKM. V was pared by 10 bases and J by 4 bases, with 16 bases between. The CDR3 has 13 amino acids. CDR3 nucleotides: TGTGCCACCCACCCTGGACAGAGCTATGGCTACACCTTC. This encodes CATHPGQSYGYTF.

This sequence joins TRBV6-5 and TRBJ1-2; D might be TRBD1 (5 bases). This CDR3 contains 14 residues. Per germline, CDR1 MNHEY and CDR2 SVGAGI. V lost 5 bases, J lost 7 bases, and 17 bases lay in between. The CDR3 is CASSRGSVGGGYTF. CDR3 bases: TGTGCCAGCAGTCGGGGGTCGGTAGGTGGTGGCTACACCTTC.

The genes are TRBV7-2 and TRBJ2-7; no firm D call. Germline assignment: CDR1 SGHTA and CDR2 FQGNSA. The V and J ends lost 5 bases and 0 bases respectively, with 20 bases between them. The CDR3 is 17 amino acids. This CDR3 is CASSPLLGSISSYEQYF. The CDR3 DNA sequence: TGTGCCAGCAGCCCACTGTTGGGCAGCATAAGCTCCTACGAGCAGTACTTC.

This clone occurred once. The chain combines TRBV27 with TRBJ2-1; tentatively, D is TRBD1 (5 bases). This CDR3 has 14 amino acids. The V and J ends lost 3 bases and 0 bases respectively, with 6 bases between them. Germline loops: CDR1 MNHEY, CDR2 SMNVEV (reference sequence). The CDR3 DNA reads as TGTGCCAGCAGTTTGCAGGGCTCCTACAATGAGCAGTTCTTC. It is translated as CASSLQGSYNEQFF.

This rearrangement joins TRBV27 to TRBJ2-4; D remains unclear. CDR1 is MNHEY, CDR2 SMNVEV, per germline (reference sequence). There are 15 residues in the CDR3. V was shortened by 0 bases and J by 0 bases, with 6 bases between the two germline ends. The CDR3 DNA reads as TGTGCCAGCAGTTTATCCGGGCTAGCCAAAAACATTCAGTACTTC. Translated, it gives CASSLSGLAKNIQYF.

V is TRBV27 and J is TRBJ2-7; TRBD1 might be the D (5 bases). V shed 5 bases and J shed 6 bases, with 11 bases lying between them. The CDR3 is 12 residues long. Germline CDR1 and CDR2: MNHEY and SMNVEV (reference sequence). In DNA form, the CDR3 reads TGTGCCAGCAGTAAGGACATTTCCGAGCAGTACTTC. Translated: CASSKDISEQYF.

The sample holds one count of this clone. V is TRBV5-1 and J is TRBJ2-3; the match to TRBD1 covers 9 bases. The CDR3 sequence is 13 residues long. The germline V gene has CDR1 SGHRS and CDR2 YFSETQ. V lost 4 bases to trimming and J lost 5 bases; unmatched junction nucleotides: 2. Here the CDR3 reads CASSQTGGDTQYF. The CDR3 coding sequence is TGCGCCAGCAGCCAGACAGGGGGAGATACGCAGTATTTT.

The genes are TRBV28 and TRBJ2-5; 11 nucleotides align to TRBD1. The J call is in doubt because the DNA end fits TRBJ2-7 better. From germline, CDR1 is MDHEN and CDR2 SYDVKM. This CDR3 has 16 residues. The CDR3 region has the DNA TGTGCCACCATGTACTCCGGGACAGGGGGACCCTACGAGCAGTACTTC. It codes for CATMYSGTGGPYEQYF.

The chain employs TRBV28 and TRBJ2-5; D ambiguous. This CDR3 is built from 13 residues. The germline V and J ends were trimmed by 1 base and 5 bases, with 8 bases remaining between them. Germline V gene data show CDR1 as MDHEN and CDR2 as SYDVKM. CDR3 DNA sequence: TGTGCCAGCAGTTTATTCGCTCGGGAGACCCAGTACTTC. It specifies CASSLFARETQYF.

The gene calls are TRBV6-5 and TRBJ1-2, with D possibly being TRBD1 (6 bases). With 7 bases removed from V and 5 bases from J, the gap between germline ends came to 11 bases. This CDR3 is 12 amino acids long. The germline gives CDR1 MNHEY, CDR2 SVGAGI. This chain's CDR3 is CASTGTGYGYTF. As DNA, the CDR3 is TGTGCCAGCACCGGTACAGGGTATGGCTACACCTTC.